The rows below give T cell receptor beta chains drawn from one sample of a study of cytomegalovirus exposure and HLA in healthy donors. Produced via immunoSEQ multiplex PCR; TCRdb's table is partial and in-frame only. The table records around 130,000 clones, over 60% of them present only once. Sequencing input: PBMCs. The origin of the receptors is a man aged 40-50 years in good health and CMV-seronegative. CDR3s include the opening cysteine and the closing phenylalanine or tryptophan. D genes are given only for firm matches. Clone size appears in some rows only: once, few, many, or a class for an expanded clone.

clone size: once; D gene: TRBD1; V gene: TRBV7-8; J gene: TRBJ1-6; CDR3 protein: CASSLAGTGPSLHF; CDR3 DNA: TGTGCCAGCAGCTTAGCGGGGACAGGCCCATCCCTCCACTTT
clone size: NA; D gene: NA; V gene: TRBV27; J gene: TRBJ1-1; CDR3 protein: CASSFRGGGVEAFF; CDR3 DNA: TGTGCCAGCAGTTTTCGGGGAGGGGGGGTTGAAGCTTTCTTT
clone size: NA; D gene: TRBD2; V gene: TRBV4-1; J gene: TRBJ2-3; CDR3 protein: CASSQPTAGVTDTQYF; CDR3 DNA: TGCGCCAGCAGCCAACCCACAGCGGGAGTCACAGATACGCAGTATTTT
clone size: once; D gene: NA; V gene: TRBV30; J gene: TRBJ2-3; CDR3 protein: CAWSVLAGTSSSF; CDR3 DNA: TGTGCCTGGAGTGTACTGGCCGGGACATCCTCCTCTTTT
clone size: NA; D gene: NA; V gene: TRBV5-1; J gene: TRBJ2-7; CDR3 protein: CASSVILSGTFYEQYF; CDR3 DNA: TGCGCCAGCAGCGTCATACTGAGCGGGACATTCTACGAGCAGTACTTC
clone size: NA; D gene: NA; V gene: TRBV13; J gene: TRBJ1-2; CDR3 protein: CASSLGEGLDGYTF; CDR3 DNA: TGTGCCAGCAGCTTAGGTGAGGGCCTGGATGGCTACACCTTC
clone size: NA; D gene: TRBD1; V gene: TRBV10-3; J gene: TRBJ1-1; CDR3 protein: CAISETGVGGYMNTEAFF; CDR3 DNA: TGTGCCATCAGTGAAACAGGGGTAGGGGGTTACATGAACACTGAAGCTTTCTTT
clone size: NA; D gene: TRBD1; V gene: TRBV11-3; J gene: TRBJ2-5; CDR3 protein: CASSLRTGGLQETQYF; CDR3 DNA: TGTGCCAGCAGCTTAAGGACAGGGGGCTTACAAGAGACCCAGTACTTC
clone size: NA; D gene: NA; V gene: TRBV6-1; J gene: TRBJ2-6; CDR3 protein: CAGAPAGANVLTF; CDR3 DNA: TGTGCCGGAGCCCCAGCGGGGGCCAACGTCCTGACTTTC
clone size: NA; D gene: TRBD2; V gene: TRBV7-9; J gene: TRBJ2-7; CDR3 protein: CSSSPSGGRTYEQYF; CDR3 DNA: TGTTCCAGCAGCCCCAGCGGGGGCCGGACCTACGAGCAGTACTTC
clone size: once; D gene: TRBD1; V gene: TRBV4-1; J gene: TRBJ2-3; CDR3 protein: CASSQVRAGGASDTQYF; CDR3 DNA: TGCGCCAGCAGCCAAGTCCGGGCAGGGGGAGCTTCAGATACGCAGTATTTT
clone size: few; D gene: TRBD2; V gene: TRBV11-2; J gene: TRBJ2-2; CDR3 protein: CASSSITSGRSSTGELFF; CDR3 DNA: TGTGCCAGCAGCTCAATCACTAGCGGGAGAAGTAGCACCGGGGAGCTGTTTTTT
clone size: few; D gene: NA; V gene: TRBV7-8; J gene: TRBJ2-7; CDR3 protein: CASSFSPTGEQYF; CDR3 DNA: TGTGCCAGCAGCTTTTCGCCGACGGGGGAGCAGTACTTC
clone size: NA; D gene: TRBD1; V gene: TRBV19; J gene: TRBJ1-4; CDR3 protein: CASSFRQGIEEKLFF; CDR3 DNA: TGTGCCAGTAGTTTCCGACAGGGGATTGAGGAAAAACTGTTTTTT
clone size: NA; D gene: NA; V gene: TRBV9; J gene: TRBJ2-3; CDR3 protein: CASSVGVGPTDTQYF; CDR3 DNA: TGTGCCAGCAGCGTAGGGGTGGGGCCCACAGATACGCAGTATTTT
clone size: NA; D gene: TRBD1; V gene: TRBV2; J gene: TRBJ1-2; CDR3 protein: CASSATGGYDYGYTF; CDR3 DNA: TGTGCCAGCAGTGCAACAGGGGGCTACGACTATGGCTACACCTTC
clone size: NA; D gene: TRBD1; V gene: TRBV6-6; J gene: TRBJ1-4; CDR3 protein: CASSSPFFGQDEKLFF; CDR3 DNA: TGTGCCAGCAGTTCCCCCTTTTTCGGACAGGATGAAAAACTGTTTTTT
clone size: NA; D gene: TRBD1; V gene: TRBV5-1; J gene: TRBJ2-1; CDR3 protein: CASSLGGTGGNEQFF; CDR3 DNA: TGCGCCAGCAGCTTGGGCGGGACAGGGGGCAATGAGCAGTTCTTC
clone size: once; D gene: NA; V gene: TRBV19; J gene: TRBJ2-7; CDR3 protein: CASSIQGLTYEQYF; CDR3 DNA: TGTGCCAGTAGTATCCAGGGGTTAACCTACGAGCAGTACTTC
clone size: NA; D gene: TRBD1; V gene: TRBV4-2; J gene: TRBJ2-5; CDR3 protein: CASSQPTGVNRETQYF; CDR3 DNA: TGTGCCAGCAGCCAGCCGACAGGGGTTAATCGAGAGACCCAGTACTTC
clone size: NA; D gene: NA; V gene: TRBV6-7; J gene: TRBJ2-1; CDR3 protein: CASSTGSSEVRFYNEQFF; CDR3 DNA: TGTGCCAGCAGTACTGGGAGCTCCGAAGTTCGCTTTTACAATGAGCAGTTCTTC
clone size: NA; D gene: TRBD1; V gene: TRBV7-8; J gene: TRBJ1-2; CDR3 protein: CASSLGGQGSNYGYTF; CDR3 DNA: TGTGCCAGCAGCTTAGGGGGACAGGGTTCTAACTATGGCTACACCTTC
clone size: NA; D gene: TRBD1; V gene: TRBV30; J gene: TRBJ1-4; CDR3 protein: CAWKMGQSNEKLFF; CDR3 DNA: TGTGCCTGGAAAATGGGACAGTCTAATGAAAAACTGTTTTTT
clone size: NA; D gene: TRBD1; V gene: TRBV11-3; J gene: TRBJ1-1; CDR3 protein: CASSKTGQGMNTEAFF; CDR3 DNA: TGTGCCAGCAGCAAAACAGGACAGGGGATGAACACTGAAGCTTTCTTT
clone size: many; D gene: TRBD2; V gene: TRBV25-1; J gene: TRBJ2-7; CDR3 protein: CASSEGTSGRASGYEQYF; CDR3 DNA: TGTGCCAGCAGTGAAGGGACTAGCGGGAGGGCCAGTGGGTACGAGCAGTACTTC
clone size: few; D gene: NA; V gene: TRBV4-3; J gene: TRBJ2-1; CDR3 protein: CASSLEGGSYEQFF; CDR3 DNA: TGCGCCAGCAGCCTAGAGGGGGGATCCTATGAGCAGTTCTTC
clone size: NA; D gene: TRBD1; V gene: TRBV10-3; J gene: TRBJ2-7; CDR3 protein: CAISEQGVSYEQYF; CDR3 DNA: TGTGCCATCAGTGAACAGGGGGTCTCCTACGAGCAGTACTTC
clone size: NA; D gene: TRBD2; V gene: TRBV9; J gene: TRBJ2-1; CDR3 protein: CASSLWEGGYNEQFF; CDR3 DNA: TGTGCCAGCAGCCTTTGGGAGGGAGGGTACAATGAGCAGTTCTTC
clone size: once; D gene: TRBD1; V gene: TRBV15; J gene: TRBJ1-6; CDR3 protein: CATSRWDRGDSPLHF; CDR3 DNA: TGTGCCACCAGCAGATGGGACAGGGGTGATTCACCCCTCCACTTT
clone size: NA; D gene: NA; V gene: TRBV28; J gene: TRBJ2-7; CDR3 protein: CASSPSDRLFYEQYF; CDR3 DNA: TGTGCCAGCAGCCCGTCCGACAGGCTATTCTACGAGCAGTACTTC
clone size: few; D gene: TRBD2; V gene: TRBV4-3; J gene: TRBJ2-3; CDR3 protein: CASSHQGREDTQYF; CDR3 DNA: TGCGCCAGCAGCCACCAAGGGCGGGAGGATACGCAGTATTTT
clone size: NA; D gene: TRBD2; V gene: TRBV7-6; J gene: TRBJ2-1; CDR3 protein: CASSPSGGAYNEQFF; CDR3 DNA: TGTGCCAGCAGCCCGAGCGGGGGGGCCTACAATGAGCAGTTCTTC
clone size: NA; D gene: TRBD2; V gene: TRBV6-6; J gene: TRBJ2-3; CDR3 protein: CASSPSGGVDTQYF; CDR3 DNA: TGTGCCAGCAGTCCAAGCGGGGGGGTAGATACGCAGTATTTT
clone size: NA; D gene: NA; V gene: TRBV2; J gene: TRBJ1-5; CDR3 protein: CASSEGRAGQPQHF; CDR3 DNA: TGTGCCAGCAGTGAAGGTAGGGCGGGTCAGCCCCAGCATTTT
clone size: NA; D gene: NA; V gene: TRBV25-1; J gene: TRBJ2-3; CDR3 protein: CASSDPATTDTQYF; CDR3 DNA: TGTGCCAGCAGTGATCCAGCGACCACAGATACGCAGTATTTT
clone size: NA; D gene: NA; V gene: TRBV28; J gene: TRBJ2-5; CDR3 protein: CASRSTAQETQYF; CDR3 DNA: TGTGCCAGCAGGTCGACAGCACAAGAGACCCAGTACTTC
clone size: NA; D gene: TRBD1; V gene: TRBV5-1; J gene: TRBJ2-1; CDR3 protein: CASSVGQGWVNEQFF; CDR3 DNA: TGCGCCAGCAGCGTGGGACAGGGGTGGGTCAATGAGCAGTTCTTC
clone size: NA; D gene: NA; V gene: TRBV4-2; J gene: TRBJ2-2; CDR3 protein: CASSQDRRERRPNTGELFF; CDR3 DNA: TGTGCCAGCAGCCAAGATCGTAGGGAGAGGCGACCAAACACCGGGGAGCTGTTTTTT
clone size: NA; D gene: TRBD1; V gene: TRBV27; J gene: TRBJ1-2; CDR3 protein: CASSWDRTGGVYGYTF; CDR3 DNA: TGTGCCAGCAGTTGGGACAGGACAGGGGGCGTCTATGGCTACACCTTC
clone size: NA; D gene: NA; V gene: TRBV6-1; J gene: TRBJ2-7; CDR3 protein: CASSELAYEQYF; CDR3 DNA: TGTGCCAGCAGTGAACTAGCCTACGAGCAGTACTTC